Following are 26 T cell receptor beta chains from one sample sequenced in a study of tumor-infiltrating lymphocytes in primary liver carcinoma (dated 2017 in TCRdb). Total RNA and DNA were co-extracted without cell sorting from approximately 20-30 mg of bulk tissue using the AllPrep DNA/RNA mini kit. For sequencing, an Illumina HiSeq 2500 was employed. TCRbeta-specific cDNA was reverse-transcribed from approximately 460 ng total RNA using a constant-region primer and ProtoScript II reverse transcriptase. The TCRbeta libraries were prepared through three rounds of nested multiplex PCR following a slightly modified ARM-PCR procedure. Multiplex TRBV1-TRBV30 forward primers and a Cbeta reverse primer were used in the first two PCR rounds, each of which was run for approximately 9 cycles. TCRdb handled the public reads itself, with Q25 trimming in fastp and clone calling in MiXCR, and kept productive beta chains. Entries are consolidated by CDR3 protein sequence, retaining the most common genes and DNA. The sample table lists around 22,000 distinct CDR3 sequences, around 80% of them with a count of one. The ten most abundant clones make up less than 40% of the sample.

Sequenced input: liver tumor tissue from sampling region 2. Read against the paper, the sample's cell subset or site label means: tumor region T2, inferior pole. The source is a young woman with primary liver carcinoma and hepatitis B virus infection.

The gene calls are TRBV9 and TRBJ1-1; D not resolved. The CDR3 contains 14 residues. Trimming removed 0 bases from V and 5 bases from J, with 11 bases in between. Germline V gene data show CDR1 as SGDLS and CDR2 as YYNGEE. CDR3 sequence reads: CASSVARSGTEAFF. CDR3 DNA sequence: TGTGCCAGCAGCGTAGCCCGCTCGGGTACTGAAGCTTTCTTT.

This clonotype was seen once. The junction departs from germline at one end; a sequencing error may be responsible. J is TRBJ2-7 and V is TRBV4-2; D not certain. CDR1 and CDR2 from the germline V gene are LGHNA and YNFKEQ. This CDR3 spans 14 amino acids. CDR3 nucleotides: TGTGCCAGCAGCTTAGGGTCCTATGTCTACGGGCAGCACTTC. Its protein product is CASSLGSYVYGQHF.

Remarks on this clonotype: This may be a read error: a much more frequent sequence differs by one nucleotide. The chain has TRBV12-3 or TRBV12-4 and TRBJ2-1; 8 bases are shared with TRBD2. The CDR3 sequence is 17 residues long. The DNA of the CDR3 is TGTGCCAGCAGCGGGACTAGGGGACGTAGCTCCGACAATGAGCAGTTCTTC. Translating gives CASSGTRGRSSDNEQFF.

The J gene is TRBJ1-5, the V gene TRBV6-5; D is undetermined. This CDR3 has 17 amino acids. With 6 bases removed from V and 0 bases from J, the gap between germline ends came to 18 bases. Germline CDR1 and CDR2: MNHEY and SVGAGI. In nucleotides, the CDR3 is TGTGCCAGCAGGTACAATACGGTCGGAAATAGCAATCAGCCCCAGCATTTT. It yields the protein CASRYNTVGNSNQPQHF.

Concerning this clonotype: Germline and junction disagree at one end, which may indicate a read error. The genes are TRBV7-8 and TRBJ2-7, with 7 bases lining up with TRBD1. Germline assignment: CDR1 SGHVS and CDR2 FQNEAQ. This CDR3 comprises 15 residues. CDR3: CVSSYPGQVLYEQYF. CDR3 DNA: TGTGTCAGCAGCTACCCTGGACAGGTGCTCTACGAGCAGTACTTC.

This clonotype was observed at least ten times. The V call is TRBV18, the J call TRBJ1-2; a weak D match, TRBD1 (6 bases). The germline CDR1 and CDR2 sequences are KGHSH and LQKENI. Trimming left V 2 bases short and J 6 bases short, with 10 bases between. CDR3 size: 13 residues. CDR3 sequence: CASSPRTANGYTF. CDR3 in DNA: TGTGCCAGCTCACCAAGGACAGCGAATGGCTACACCTTC.

About this clonotype itself: This may come from a read error, since a much larger clone is one base off. CDR3 protein: CASSLPGLWDNAQFF. The DNA for the CDR3 is TGTGCCAGCAGCTTGCCGGGATTATGGGACAATGCGCAGTTCTTC. This rearrangement joins TRBV11-2 to TRBJ2-1; D may be TRBD1 (6 bases). The CDR3 covers 15 residues. Germline CDR1 and CDR2: SGHAT and FQNNGV.

A word on this clonotype: At one end, the junction sequence differs from germline, possibly due to a read error. The V and J genes are TRBV6-2 or TRBV6-3 and TRBJ1-5; D might be TRBD1 (6 bases). CDR3 length: 13 amino acids. The germline CDR1 and CDR2 sequences are MNHEY and SVGEGT. The CDR3 sequence is CANSYRDNQPQHF. The CDR3 DNA reads as TGTGCCAACAGTTATCGGGACAATCAGCCCCAGCACTTT.

About this clonotype: The junction differs from germline at one of its ends, possibly a read error. This chain joins TRBV6-5 and TRBJ1-2; D is uncertain. From germline, CDR1 is MNHEY and CDR2 SVGAGI. The CDR3 is made up of 16 amino acids. The CDR3 protein is CASSYREPDLSYGYTF. In DNA form, the CDR3 reads TGTGCCAGTAGTTACCGAGAACCTGATCTGAGCTATGGCTACACCTTC.

The chain couples TRBV7-2 to TRBJ1-1, with 7 bases lining up with TRBD1. Losses at the gene ends were 5 bases for V and 5 bases for J; bases not matched to a gene: 11. The germline gives CDR1 SGHTA, CDR2 FQGNSA. The CDR3 extends over 15 amino acids. The CDR3 DNA is TGTGCCAGCAGCCGGACCGGGACAGAGGGGACTGAAGCTTTCTTT. Amino acids: CASSRTGTEGTEAFF.

Note on this clonotype: Relative to the germline gene, one junction end is altered; a read error may explain this. The rearrangement links TRBV4-3 to TRBJ2-2, with TRBD2 as a possible D gene (5 bases). The V gene's germline CDR1 is LGHNA and CDR2 YSLEER. The CDR3 sequence is 14 residues long. CDR3 DNA sequence: TGTGCCAGCAGTCAAGAGGAGCGGACCGGGGAGCTGTCTTTT. Encoded protein: CASSQEERTGELSF.

In regard to this clonotype: Relative to the germline gene, one junction end is altered; a read error may explain this. V usage is TRBV5-1 and J usage is TRBJ2-7; TRBD1 or TRBD2 may be the D gene (6 bases each). Germline CDR1 is SGHRS and CDR2 is YFSETQ. This CDR3 contains 13 residues. DNA for the CDR3: TGCGCCAGCAGCCTTAGGGGGACTGGCGAGCTGTACTTC. Protein product: CASSLRGTGELYF.

As for this clonotype: Germline is not matched at one junction end, which may reflect a read error. The chain recombines TRBV11-2 with TRBJ1-1; 8 bases agree with TRBD1. CDR1 and CDR2 (germline): SGHAT, FQNNGV. The CDR3 loop spans 14 amino acids. The CDR3 sequence: CANRYTGGMAEALF. The CDR3, as DNA: TGTGCCAACAGATATACAGGGGGGATGGCTGAAGCTCTCTTT.

For this clonotype: Just one base apart from a much larger clone, this may be a read error. This chain connects TRBV5-8 to TRBJ2-7; a possible D gene is TRBD1 (6 bases). Matching the DNA end better, TRBJ2-1 makes the J call doubtful. The CDR3 runs 16 residues. The germline gives CDR1 SGHTS, CDR2 YDEGEE. Here the CDR3 reads CASSLLRGDISYEQFF. DNA for the CDR3: TGTGCCAGCAGCTTGCTCAGGGGCGATATCTCCTACGAGCAGTTCTTC.

As to this clonotype: Relative to the germline gene, one junction end is altered; a read error may explain this. The rearrangement links TRBV12-3 or TRBV12-4 to TRBJ2-1; TRBD2 might be the D (6 bases). The CDR3 length is 15 residues. The CDR3 sequence is CASSLSGISGLELFF. The CDR3 DNA is TGTGCCAGTAGCCTGTCCGGGATTAGCGGACTTGAGCTGTTCTTC.

The rearrangement uses TRBV15 and TRBJ1-2, with D unclear. The CDR3 covers 14 residues. V lost 7 bases to trimming and J lost 1 base, with 13 bases between them. Germline-derived CDR1 and CDR2 are LNHNV and YYDKDF (reference sequence). CDR3 DNA: TGTGCCACCAACGGCCCCGGGATTAACTATGGCTACACCTTC. It codes for CATNGPGINYGYTF.

This clonotype was detected once. J is TRBJ2-3 and V is TRBV6-6; D remains ambiguous. The CDR3 sequence is 17 residues long. V was clipped by 9 bases and J by 4 bases, with 26 bases between them. Germline assignment: CDR1 MNHNY and CDR2 SVGAGI (reference sequence). The CDR3 nucleotides read TGTGCCAGTAGCACATCCGATTACGGACCATCCTCAGATACGCAGTATTTT. Translation: CASSTSDYGPSSDTQYF.

A note on this clonotype: The junction departs from the called germline gene at one end, perhaps through a read error. The V call is TRBV11-2, the J call TRBJ2-5; a weak D match, TRBD2 (6 bases). There are 18 residues in the CDR3. CDR1 SGHAT and CDR2 FQNNGV come from the germline V gene. CDR3 DNA sequence: TGTGCCAACAGCTTAGCAGTGGGAGGTGCCCGGGTCCAAGAGACCCAGTACTTC. It yields the protein CANSLAVGGARVQETQYF.

In the case of this clonotype: At one boundary the junction diverges from the germline segment, which might be a read error. The genes are TRBV5-8 and TRBJ2-7, with TRBD1 identical over 7 bases. Looked up from germline, CDR1 is SGHTS and CDR2 is YDEGEE. This CDR3 comprises 17 residues. The CDR3 region is CASSRSNAGTEVYGQYF. In nucleotides, the CDR3 is TGTGCCAGCAGCAGATCAAACGCAGGGACAGAAGTTTACGGGCAGTACTTC.

The J gene is TRBJ2-1, the V gene TRBV4-2; 9 positions match TRBD2. Trimming cost V 0 bases and J 8 bases; bases outside gene matches: 11. The CDR3 extends over 17 amino acids. Per germline, CDR1 LGHNA and CDR2 YNFKEQ. The CDR3 sequence: CASSQDPGSGSIDEQFF. DNA of the CDR3: TGTGCCAGCAGCCAAGATCCGGGTAGCGGGAGCATCGATGAGCAGTTCTTC.

The chain links TRBV12-3 or TRBV12-4 to TRBJ2-5, with TRBD2 as a possible D gene (6 bases). There are 15 residues in the CDR3. Between the trimmed V and J ends, which lost 11 bases and 11 bases, there was a span of 30 bases. This chain's CDR3 is CACTTYPGSEETQYF. The CDR3 DNA reads as TGTGCCTGCACCACCTACCCCGGGAGCGAAGAAACACAGTACTTC.

For this clonotype: The junction shows a germline mismatch at one end, possibly a read error. The V and J genes are TRBV12-3 or TRBV12-4 and TRBJ2-1; TRBD2 matches 11 bases. The CDR3 is made up of 15 amino acids. CDR3 region: CAKSLSGTSGLEKFF. The CDR3 region has the DNA TGTGCCAAGAGCCTGTCCGGGACTAGCGGACTTGAGAAGTTCTTC.

On this clonotype itself: It may be a read error: a sequence one base away is much more abundant. The J gene is TRBJ2-3, the V gene TRBV28; 9 bases map to TRBD2. Germline V CDR1 and CDR2: MDHEN, SYDVKM. Trimming at V came to 6 bases and at J to 7 bases, leaving 14 bases not matched to a gene. The length of the CDR3 is 16 residues. The CDR3 region has the DNA TGTGCCAGCAGAACCGGGGCGGGAGGGCCGGCATATACGCAGTATTTT. Translating gives CASRTGAGGPAYTQYF.

V and J are TRBV7-9 and TRBJ2-7; 9 bases agree with TRBD2. This CDR3 contains 15 residues. The V segment lost 7 bases and the J segment 4 bases; nucleotides outside the gene matches: 11. Looked up from germline, CDR1 is SEHNR and CDR2 is FQNEAQ (reference sequence). Written as DNA, the CDR3 is TGTGCCAGCAACTCGGGACTAGCCGCACCTTACGAGCAGTACTTC. Translation gives CASNSGLAAPYEQYF.

About this clonotype itself: The CDR3 end shows no conserved phenylalanine or tryptophan, and so a read error is likely. J is TRBJ2-2 and V is TRBV12-3 or TRBV12-4; D may match TRBD1 or TRBD2 (6 bases each). The CDR3 loop spans 15 amino acids. Deletions cut 8 bases from V and 3 bases from J, with 16 bases between. CDR3 nucleotide sequence: TGTGCCAGCCGGGGGTGGGACATGGACACCGGGGAGCTGTTTTAT. It encodes CASRGWDMDTGELFY.

Points on this clonotype: This likely comes from a read error, as the CDR3 has no conserved phenylalanine or tryptophan at its end. The V and J genes are TRBV5-1 and TRBJ1-1, with D unresolved. The CDR3 has 14 amino acids. CDR1 is SGHRS, CDR2 YFSETQ, per germline. In DNA, the CDR3 is TGCGCCGGCAGCTCGGACCGTTGGAACACTGAAGCTTTCTAT. This codes for CAGSSDRWNTEAFY.